One sample yielded the 14 T cell receptor beta chains listed below, sequenced in a study of tumor-infiltrating lymphocytes in primary liver carcinoma. TCR beta cDNA was prepared out of about 530 ng total RNA by means of a constant-region primer. Three nested multiplex PCR rounds, a slightly modified ARM-PCR, produced the libraries for TCR beta. With TRBV1-TRBV30 forward primers and a C-beta reverse primer, the first two PCR rounds were run for approximately 10 cycles each. TCRdb re-derived calls from the multiplex PCR reads in MiXCR, one entry per CDR3 protein. The table lists under 50,000 distinct CDR3 sequences, 70% to 85% of them singletons. Both RNA and DNA were isolated together from about 20-30 mg of bulk tissue that had not been sorted. Sequencing input: liver tumor tissue from sampling region 5. As to subset: tumor region T5, tumor centre. The receptors come from a middle-aged man with primary liver carcinoma and hepatitis B virus infection.

Note on this clonotype: A junction boundary mismatches the germline segment, possibly from a read error. This chain connects TRBV12-3 or TRBV12-4 to TRBJ1-5, with D uncertain. This CDR3 comprises 14 residues. The CDR3 spells CANSAIVSNQPQHF. CDR3 DNA: TGTGCCAACAGTGCAATAGTTAGCAATCAGCCCCAGCATTTT.

For this clonotype: It may be a read error: a sequence one base away is much more abundant. The CDR3 ends on some other residue instead of the conserved phenylalanine or tryptophan, so this is likely a read error. The chain is built from TRBV7-9 and TRBJ2-7; D may be TRBD1 or TRBD2 (5 bases each). The CDR3 loop spans 13 amino acids. Germline loops: CDR1 SEHNR, CDR2 FQNEAQ (reference sequence). Trimming removed 6 bases from V and 2 bases from J, with 11 bases in between. The CDR3 region is CASSRDAAYEQYI. For the CDR3, the DNA is TGTGCCAGCAGTAGGGACGCGGCCTACGAGCAGTACATC.

On this clonotype: Mismatch with germline at one junction end may stem from a read error. V usage is TRBV6-1 and J usage is TRBJ2-3, with TRBD2 matching over 7 bases. CDR1 is MNHNS, CDR2 SASEGT, per germline. The CDR3 extends over 16 amino acids. CDR3 residues: CASSRLAGLITDAQYF. The CDR3 DNA reads TGTGCCAGCAGTCGATTAGCGGGTTTAATCACAGATGCGCAGTATTTT.

Note on this clonotype: Germline and junction disagree at one end, which may indicate a read error. This sequence joins TRBV7-9 and TRBJ2-3; the D gene is possibly TRBD2 (6 bases). CDR3 length equals 14 residues. Per the germline V gene, CDR1 is SEHNR and CDR2 is FQNEAQ (reference sequence). Written as DNA, the CDR3 is TGTGCCAGCAGCACTAGCAGGGAGGAGGATACTCAGTATTTT. This translates into CASSTSREEDTQYF. Full variable domain (missing parts from reference TRBV7-9 and TRBJ2-3): DTGVSQNPRHKITKRGQNVTFRCDPISEHNRLYWYRQTLGQGPEFLTYFQNEAQLEKSRLLSDRFSAERPKGSFSTLEIQRTEQGDSAMYLCASSTSREEDTQYFGPGTRLTVL.

This clonotype was detected only a few times. A much larger clone is a single base away; this may be a read error. The rearrangement joins TRBV10-3 to TRBJ2-1; D unclear. The CDR3 is 15 amino acids. Germline CDR1 is ENHRY and CDR2 is SYGVKD. The CDR3 DNA follows: TGTGTCATCAGTGAGCTAGTTCAAGGTGGAAATGAGCAGTTCTTC. It translates to CVISELVQGGNEQFF.

This clonotype showed up just a few times. A read error is possible here, since a much larger clone lies one base away. This rearrangement joins TRBV6-1 to TRBJ2-1; 7 nucleotides match TRBD1. Germline CDR1 is MNHNS and CDR2 is SASEGT. This CDR3 has 16 residues. With 6 bases clipped from V and 2 bases from J, the junction kept 10 bases outside the gene matches. CDR3 sequence: CASSSYQGDPYNEQFF. In DNA form, the CDR3 reads TGTGCCAGCAGCTCCTATCAGGGGGATCCCTACAATGAGCAGTTCTTC.

As for this clonotype: One end of the junction varies from germline; a read error may be responsible. This sequence joins TRBV29-1 and TRBJ2-1; 7 bases align to TRBD2. The V gene's germline CDR1 is SQVTM and CDR2 ANQGSEA. The CDR3 totals 14 residues. The CDR3 sequence is CSIERTSVGNEQFF. The CDR3 DNA reads as TGCAGCATTGAAAGAACTAGCGTGGGGAATGAGCAGTTCTTC.

This clonotype was found once. As the CDR3 is not closed by the conserved phenylalanine or tryptophan, this likely results from a read error. This chain links TRBV29-1 with TRBJ2-2; no firm D call. V dropped 4 bases and J dropped 9 bases, with 12 bases sitting between them. This CDR3 is 12 amino acids long. The germline gives CDR1 SQVTM, CDR2 ANQGSEA. The CDR3 spells CSVATNARELFL. DNA of the CDR3: TGCAGCGTTGCTACAAACGCCCGGGAGCTGTTTTTA.

Notes on this clonotype: One end of the junction fails to match germline, which may point to a read error. V gene TRBV10-3 combines with J gene TRBJ2-3, with TRBD2 matching 10 bases. The CDR3 sequence is 18 residues long. CDR1 and CDR2 from the germline V gene are ENHRY and SYGVKD. The CDR3 loop is CAISRRILAGEGTDMQYF. The DNA of the CDR3 is TGTGCCATCTCAAGACGGATTCTAGCGGGAGAGGGGACAGATATGCAGTATTTT.

This clonotype was counted many times. The chain is built from TRBV6-1 and TRBJ1-6; D remains ambiguous. Per the germline V gene, CDR1 is MNHNS and CDR2 is SASEGT. V lost 2 bases to trimming and J lost 0 bases, with 8 bases between them. The CDR3 length is 16 residues. In DNA, the CDR3 is TGTGCCAGCAGTGAAATGGTCACCTCCTATAATTCACCCCTCCACTTT. Translating it yields CASSEMVTSYNSPLHF.

V usage is TRBV20-1 and J usage is TRBJ2-1; 14 bases fit TRBD2. J was trimmed by 6 bases and V by 5 bases; bases with no gene match: 6. The CDR3 has 15 amino acids. Germline values: CDR1 DFQATT, CDR2 SNEGSKA (reference sequence). This CDR3 reads CSAPLTSGRGNEQFF. CDR3 nucleotide sequence: TGCAGTGCTCCGCTGACTAGCGGGAGGGGCAATGAGCAGTTCTTC.

For this clonotype: One end of the junction fails to match germline, which may point to a read error. This chain uses TRBV29-1 with TRBJ2-7; D not certain. This CDR3 is built from 11 residues. Germline V gives CDR1 SQVTM, CDR2 ANQGSEA. The CDR3 nucleotides are TGCAGCGTATGGGTAGCTTACGTGCAGTACTTC. Protein product: CSVWVAYVQYF.

V gene TRBV7-9 combines with J gene TRBJ1-6; unclear D gene. This CDR3 comprises 15 residues. Germline CDR1 SEHNR, CDR2 FQNEAQ (reference sequence). Trimming shortened V by 0 bases and J by 10 bases, and 13 bases separated the two germline ends. The CDR3 DNA reads as TGTGCCAGCAGCTTAGCCATAGAGTTTCGATCACCCCTCCACTTT. This translates into CASSLAIEFRSPLHF.

About this clonotype: The germline gene is not matched at one end of the junction; a read error may be the cause. This chain connects TRBV6-5 to TRBJ2-6, with 7 bases identical to TRBD1. The germline CDR1 and CDR2 sequences are MNHEY and SVGAGI. The CDR3 spans 16 residues. The CDR3 DNA follows: TGTGCCAGTAGGGCAGGGGACAGATCCGAGGCCAACTTCCTGACTTTC. Translating gives CASRAGDRSEANFLTF.